These 24 T cell receptor beta chains came from one sample sequenced in a study of T cell changes during pregnancy in multiple sclerosis. Sequencing used immunoSEQ multiplex PCR; TCRdb keeps in-frame clones, though not all of them. The repertoire consists of tens of thousands of clones, with more than 85% occurring once and the leading ten covering over 4.5%. This specimen consisted of CD8+ T cells from peripheral blood mononuclear cells, obtained before pregnancy. These receptors were collected from a female donor with multiple sclerosis, enrolled in a pregnancy study.

The chain combines TRBV12-5 with TRBJ1-6, with D perhaps matching TRBD1 (5 bases). The CDR3 consists of 16 residues. The germline V gene has CDR1 LGHNT and CDR2 FRNRAP. V lost 4 bases to trimming and J lost 7 bases, with 17 bases between them. CDR3 protein: CASGWTLSYLNSPLHF. In DNA form, the CDR3 reads TGTGCTAGTGGTTGGACACTCAGTTATTTGAATTCACCCCTCCACTTT. The full variable domain, its missing parts supplied by reference TRBV12-5 and TRBJ1-6, is DARVTQTPRHKVTEMGQEVTMRCQPILGHNTVFWYRQTMMQGLELLAYFRNRAPLDDSGMPKDRFSAEMPDATLATLKIQPSEPRDSAVYFCASGWTLSYLNSPLHFGNGTRLTVT.

This sequence joins TRBV11-2 and TRBJ1-2; a possible D gene is TRBD1 (5 bases). Trimming pared 11 bases from V and 4 bases from J, leaving 14 bases between. Germline values: CDR1 SGHAT, CDR2 FQNNGV. The CDR3 is 12 residues long. The CDR3 bases are TGTGCCGGCGGGGGGTCCGCCTATGGCTACACCTTC. Translated, it gives CAGGGSAYGYTF.

The sample holds a few counts of this clone. The gene calls are TRBV13 and TRBJ2-7, with TRBD2 as a possible D gene (5 bases). Trimming left V 5 bases short and J 4 bases short, with 15 bases between. Looked up from germline, CDR1 is PRHDT and CDR2 is FYEKMQ (reference sequence). The CDR3 runs to 14 residues. The chain's CDR3 is CASSQATGMYEQYF. The CDR3 DNA sequence: TGTGCCAGCAGCCAGGCTACGGGGATGTACGAGCAGTACTTC.

The rearrangement joins TRBV4-1 to TRBJ2-7; D may be TRBD2 (6 bases). Germline V CDR1 and CDR2: MGHRA, YSYEKL. V was pared by 1 base and J by 6 bases, with 19 bases between. The CDR3 totals 16 residues. CDR3 coding DNA: TGCGCCAGCAGCCAAGGTCTGCAGGAGGGAACCCTCGAGCAGTACTTC. This encodes CASSQGLQEGTLEQYF.

This sequence joins TRBV30 and TRBJ2-2; TRBD2 aligns across 7 bases. The CDR3 is 13 amino acids. Germline assignment: CDR1 GTSNPN and CDR2 SVGIG (reference sequence). The V segment lost 3 bases and the J segment 6 bases; nucleotides outside the gene matches: 4. The CDR3 region is CAWRVREPGELFF. In nucleotides, the CDR3 is TGTGCCTGGAGGGTGCGGGAGCCCGGGGAGCTGTTTTTT.

The V and J genes are TRBV9 and TRBJ2-1; D is perhaps TRBD1 (6 bases). The ends were cut back, 4 bases at V and 8 bases at J, with 13 bases in the middle. The CDR3 consists of 13 residues. Looked up from germline, CDR1 is SGDLS and CDR2 is YYNGEE. CDR3 sequence reads: CASSPAQGHEQFF. In nucleotides, the CDR3 is TGTGCCAGCAGCCCCGCACAGGGCCATGAGCAGTTCTTC.

The chain's CDR3 is CASSQTAGSGPMNTEAFF. CDR3 nucleotides: TGCGCCAGCAGCCAAACAGCAGGATCAGGTCCGATGAACACTGAAGCTTTCTTT. This chain links TRBV4-1 with TRBJ1-1; no definite D call. There are 18 residues in the CDR3. The germline V gene has CDR1 MGHRA and CDR2 YSYEKL. Between the trimmed V and J ends, which lost 2 bases and 0 bases, there was a span of 19 bases.

V usage is TRBV27 and J usage is TRBJ2-1, with 8 bases aligning to TRBD1. The CDR3 consists of 15 residues. The germline V gene has CDR1 MNHEY and CDR2 SMNVEV (reference sequence). The V segment lost 2 bases and the J segment 6 bases; nucleotides outside the gene matches: 6. The CDR3 is CASSLLGQGVNEQFF. The CDR3 nucleotides read TGTGCCAGCAGTTTACTTGGACAGGGAGTCAATGAGCAGTTCTTC.

This clone was seen a handful of times. The V gene is TRBV13, the J gene TRBJ2-7; 7 bases are shared with TRBD1. The V gene's germline CDR1 is PRHDT and CDR2 FYEKMQ (reference sequence). Trimming at V came to 6 bases and at J to 1 base, leaving 6 bases not matched to a gene. CDR3 size: 14 residues. The CDR3 loop reads CASRSRGPSYEQYF. CDR3 sequence (DNA): TGTGCCAGCAGATCAAGGGGGCCGTCCTACGAGCAGTACTTC.

The gene calls are TRBV11-2 and TRBJ2-7; D is uncertain. The CDR3 is 12 residues long. In germline, CDR1 is SGHAT, CDR2 FQNNGV. The V end was cut by 5 bases, the J end by 5 bases, with 10 bases between. This CDR3 is CASSPGGHEQYF. The CDR3 DNA reads as TGTGCCAGCAGCCCCGGCGGCCACGAGCAGTACTTC.

V usage is TRBV6-5 and J usage is TRBJ2-2; D gene uncertain. The CDR3 is 14 amino acids. V was trimmed by 0 bases and J by 8 bases, leaving 10 bases between them. Germline V gene lookup returns CDR1 MNHEY and CDR2 SVGAGI. The CDR3 bases are TGTGCCAGCAGTTACTCGAGGCTAAAAGGGGAGCTGTTTTTT. This encodes CASSYSRLKGELFF.

This clone was recorded only once. The CDR3 sequence is CSVEGQNDNGAFF. CDR3 DNA: TGCAGCGTCGAGGGACAGAATGATAATGGAGCTTTCTTT. The gene calls are TRBV29-1 and TRBJ1-1; TRBD1 agrees at 7 bases. V trimming: 6 bases; J trimming: 10 bases; junction bases outside the gene matches: 14. The germline V gene encodes CDR1 SQVTM and CDR2 ANQGSEA. CDR3 size: 13 residues.

The CDR3 loop is CASSTGTSGADTQYF. CDR3 DNA: TGTGCCAGCAGTACCGGGACTAGCGGGGCAGATACGCAGTATTTT. This rearrangement joins TRBV27 to TRBJ2-3; 13 bases map to TRBD2. Germline trimming cut 5 bases from V and 4 bases from J; bases unmatched to any gene: 3. The CDR3 totals 15 residues. The germline V gene encodes CDR1 MNHEY and CDR2 SMNVEV (reference sequence).

This rearrangement joins TRBV25-1 to TRBJ1-5, with D tentatively TRBD1 (5 bases). Germline V gene data show CDR1 as MGHDK and CDR2 as SYGVNS. This CDR3 spans 16 amino acids. V gave up 6 bases and J gave up 3 bases, with 18 bases separating them. CDR3 sequence reads: CASRVPRQGHNQPQHF. CDR3 DNA: TGTGCCAGCAGAGTCCCCAGGCAGGGCCACAATCAGCCCCAGCATTTT.

Details on this clone: Germline is not matched at one junction end, which may reflect a read error. The chain recombines TRBV19 with TRBJ1-4; D call uncertain. The CDR3 totals 16 residues. Germline V lookup: CDR1 LNHDA, CDR2 SQIVND (reference sequence). The CDR3 DNA reads as TGTGCCAGTTGTATCGCTCCAGATGCAACTAATGAAAAACTGTTTTTT. This gives the protein CASCIAPDATNEKLFF.

The V and J genes are TRBV5-4 and TRBJ2-7; 13 nucleotides agree with TRBD2. Trimming cost V 4 bases and J 0 bases; bases outside gene matches: 13. The CDR3 is 19 residues long. Germline CDR1 is SGHNT and CDR2 is YYREEE (reference sequence). In DNA form, the CDR3 reads TGTGCCAGCAGCCTCGACGGACTAGCGGGGGCCCCAAACTCCTACGAGCAGTACTTC. Its protein is CASSLDGLAGAPNSYEQYF.

The chain combines TRBV4-1 with TRBJ2-1; 8 bases match TRBD2. The CDR3 extends over 16 amino acids. Unmatched junction bases numbered 6, after V lost 4 bases and J lost 1 base. In germline, CDR1 is MGHRA, CDR2 YSYEKL. CDR3 sequence (DNA): TGCGCCAGCAGCCCGAGAGCGGGGGATTCCTACAATGAGCAGTTCTTC. Translation: CASSPRAGDSYNEQFF.

This sequence joins TRBV4-2 and TRBJ1-4, with D maybe TRBD1 (5 bases). The germline V gene encodes CDR1 LGHNA and CDR2 YNFKEQ. The CDR3 has 16 residues. Trimming pared 0 bases from V and 4 bases from J, leaving 12 bases between. CDR3 sequence (DNA): TGTGCCAGCAGCCAAGAAGGGGTGGGACTTAATGAAAAACTGTTTTTT. Translation: CASSQEGVGLNEKLFF.

The rearrangement uses TRBV5-6 and TRBJ1-1; D is unclear. CDR1 and CDR2 (germline): SGHDT, YYEEEE. V shed 0 bases and J shed 1 base, with 10 bases lying between them. This CDR3 comprises 15 residues. In DNA, the CDR3 is TGTGCCAGCAGCTTGGGTGAGGCCGCGAACACTGAAGCTTTCTTT. It encodes CASSLGEAANTEAFF.

The rearrangement links TRBV7-9 to TRBJ2-3; 8 positions match TRBD2. The trim removed 8 bases at V and 6 bases at J, leaving 16 bases unmatched. Germline V lookup: CDR1 SEHNR, CDR2 FQNEAQ (reference sequence). The CDR3 contains 16 residues. The CDR3 DNA follows: TGTGCCAGCTTGCATGGACGGGGGGGCAACGCTGATACGCAGTATTTT. Encoded protein: CASLHGRGGNADTQYF.

CDR3 sequence (DNA): TGTGCCAGCAGTTACTCGGGGGGTAATAACTATGGCTACACCTTC. It is translated as CASSYSGGNNYGYTF. This chain uses TRBV6-5 with TRBJ1-2, with D possibly being TRBD1 (5 bases). Trimming removed 0 bases from V and 1 base from J, with 9 bases in between. Germline assignment: CDR1 MNHEY and CDR2 SVGAGI. The CDR3 has 15 amino acids.

The chain carries TRBV9 and TRBJ2-1; 13 nucleotides line up with TRBD2. The CDR3 has 17 amino acids. The germline CDR1 and CDR2 sequences are SGDLS and YYNGEE. V lost 4 bases to trimming and J lost 5 bases; unmatched junction nucleotides: 9. CDR3 bases: TGTGCCAGCAGCACCCGACTAGCGGGGGGCGCCGACAATGAGCAGTTCTTC. Its protein is CASSTRLAGGADNEQFF.

V gene TRBV27 combines with J gene TRBJ1-4, with D possibly being TRBD1 (5 bases). V lost 1 base and J lost 7, with 13 bases in between. CDR1 is MNHEY, CDR2 SMNVEV, per germline (reference sequence). This CDR3 has 15 residues. Here the CDR3 reads CASSLWGGSGEKLFF. The CDR3 coding sequence is TGTGCCAGCAGTTTATGGGGGGGGAGTGGTGAAAAACTGTTTTTT.

The chain couples TRBV7-9 to TRBJ2-7; tentative D call: TRBD1 (6 bases). Germline lookup yields CDR1 SEHNR and CDR2 FQNEAQ (reference sequence). CDR3 length: 13 residues. V dropped 5 bases and J dropped 4 bases, with 12 bases sitting between them. Here the CDR3 DNA reads TGTGCCAGCAGCGGCACAGGGTCTTACGAGCAGTACTTC. It codes for CASSGTGSYEQYF.